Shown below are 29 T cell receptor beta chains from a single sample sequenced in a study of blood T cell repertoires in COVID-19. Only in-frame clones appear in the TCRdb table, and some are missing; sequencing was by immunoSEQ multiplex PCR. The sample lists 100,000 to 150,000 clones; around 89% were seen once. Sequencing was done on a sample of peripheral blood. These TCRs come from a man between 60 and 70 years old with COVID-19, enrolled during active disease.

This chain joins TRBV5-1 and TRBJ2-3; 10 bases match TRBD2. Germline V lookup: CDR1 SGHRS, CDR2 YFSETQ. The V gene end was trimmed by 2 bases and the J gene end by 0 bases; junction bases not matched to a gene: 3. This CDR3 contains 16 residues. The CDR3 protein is CASSFGLAASTDTQYF. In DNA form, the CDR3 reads TGCGCCAGCAGCTTCGGACTAGCGGCCAGCACAGATACGCAGTATTTT.

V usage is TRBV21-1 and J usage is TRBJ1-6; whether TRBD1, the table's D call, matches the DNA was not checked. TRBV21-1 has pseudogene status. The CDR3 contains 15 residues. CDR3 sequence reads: CASSNLASDDSPLHF. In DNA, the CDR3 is TGTGCCAGCAGCAATTTGGCCTCCGATGATTCACCCCTCCACTTT.

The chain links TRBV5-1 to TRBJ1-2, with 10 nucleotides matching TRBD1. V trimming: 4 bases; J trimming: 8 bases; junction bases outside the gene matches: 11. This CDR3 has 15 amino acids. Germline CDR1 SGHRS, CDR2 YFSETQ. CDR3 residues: CASSEGQGKVWGYTF. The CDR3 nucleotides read TGCGCCAGCAGCGAGGGACAGGGGAAGGTGTGGGGCTACACCTTC.

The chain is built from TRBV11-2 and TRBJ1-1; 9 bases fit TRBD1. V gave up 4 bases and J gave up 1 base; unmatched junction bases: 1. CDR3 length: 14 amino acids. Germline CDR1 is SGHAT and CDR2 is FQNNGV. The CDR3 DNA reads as TGTGCCAGCAGCTCGGGACAGGGGAACACTGAAGCTTTCTTT. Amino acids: CASSSGQGNTEAFF.

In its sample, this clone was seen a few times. Here the CDR3 DNA reads TGTGCCTGGAGTCCCGGACAGACCCCGCGCGAGGCCCTCCACTTT. Amino acid sequence: CAWSPGQTPREALHF. J is TRBJ1-6 and V is TRBV30, with a possible D match to TRBD1 (6 bases). V was cut by 2 bases and J by 14 bases, with 22 bases left in between. Germline CDR1 reads GTSNPN; CDR2 reads SVGIG (reference sequence). The length of the CDR3 is 15 residues.

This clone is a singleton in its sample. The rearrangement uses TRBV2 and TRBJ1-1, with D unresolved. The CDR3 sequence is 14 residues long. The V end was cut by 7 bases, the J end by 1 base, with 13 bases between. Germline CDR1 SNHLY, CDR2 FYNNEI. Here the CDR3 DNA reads TGTGCCAGCACCCAACAGTATGGGAACACTGAAGCTTTCTTT. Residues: CASTQQYGNTEAFF.

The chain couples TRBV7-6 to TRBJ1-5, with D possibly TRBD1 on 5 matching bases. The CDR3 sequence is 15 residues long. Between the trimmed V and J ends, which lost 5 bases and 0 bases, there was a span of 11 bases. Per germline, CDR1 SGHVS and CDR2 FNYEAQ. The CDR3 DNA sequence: TGTGCCAGCAGCCCCTGGGGGGGTAGCAATCAGCCCCAGCATTTT. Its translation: CASSPWGGSNQPQHF.

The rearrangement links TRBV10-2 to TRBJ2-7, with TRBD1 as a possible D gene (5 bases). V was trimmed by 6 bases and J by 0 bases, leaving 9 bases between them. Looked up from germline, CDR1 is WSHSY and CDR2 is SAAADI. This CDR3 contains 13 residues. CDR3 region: CASSRQSSYEQYF. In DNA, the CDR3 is TGCGCCAGCAGCCGACAGAGCTCCTACGAGCAGTACTTC.

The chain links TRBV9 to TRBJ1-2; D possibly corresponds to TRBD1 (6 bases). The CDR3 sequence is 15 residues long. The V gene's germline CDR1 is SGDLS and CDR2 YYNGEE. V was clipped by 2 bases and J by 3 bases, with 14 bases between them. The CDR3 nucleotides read TGTGCCAGCAGCGTTCTTTCAGGGGAATACTATGGCTACACCTTC. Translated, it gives CASSVLSGEYYGYTF.

In DNA, the CDR3 is TGTGCCAGCAGTGAAATGGCAAACACTGAAGCTTTCTTT. Translated: CASSEMANTEAFF. The chain links TRBV6-1 to TRBJ1-1, with D unclear. The V gene's germline CDR1 is MNHNS and CDR2 SASEGT. This CDR3 contains 13 residues. With 2 bases removed from V and 2 bases from J, the gap between germline ends came to 6 bases.

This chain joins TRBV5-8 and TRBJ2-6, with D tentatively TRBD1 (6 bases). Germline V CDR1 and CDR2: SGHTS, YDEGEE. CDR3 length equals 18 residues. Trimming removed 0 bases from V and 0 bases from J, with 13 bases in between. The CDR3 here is CASSLGAGAISGANVLTF. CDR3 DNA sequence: TGTGCCAGCAGCTTGGGTGCAGGGGCAATCTCTGGGGCCAACGTCCTGACTTTC.

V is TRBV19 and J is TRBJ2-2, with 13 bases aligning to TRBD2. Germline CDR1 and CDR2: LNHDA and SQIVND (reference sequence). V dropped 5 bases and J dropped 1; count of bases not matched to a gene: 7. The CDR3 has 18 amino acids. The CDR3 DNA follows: TGTGCCAGTAGTTTCCGACTAGCGGGGGGCTGGAACACCGGGGAGCTGTTTTTT. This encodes CASSFRLAGGWNTGELFF.

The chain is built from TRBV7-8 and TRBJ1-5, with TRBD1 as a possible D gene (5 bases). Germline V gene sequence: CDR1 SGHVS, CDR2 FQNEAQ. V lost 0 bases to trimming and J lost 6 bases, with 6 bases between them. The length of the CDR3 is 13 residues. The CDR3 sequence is CASSLAGGQPQHF. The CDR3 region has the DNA TGTGCCAGCAGCTTAGCCGGGGGTCAGCCCCAGCATTTT.

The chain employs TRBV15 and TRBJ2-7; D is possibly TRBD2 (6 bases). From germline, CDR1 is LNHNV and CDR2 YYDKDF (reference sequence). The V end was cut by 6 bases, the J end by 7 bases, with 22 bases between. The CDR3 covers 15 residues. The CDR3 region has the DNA TGTGCCACCAGTCTTCATGAGGAGGGGTCGGGAGAGCAGTACTTC. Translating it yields CATSLHEEGSGEQYF.

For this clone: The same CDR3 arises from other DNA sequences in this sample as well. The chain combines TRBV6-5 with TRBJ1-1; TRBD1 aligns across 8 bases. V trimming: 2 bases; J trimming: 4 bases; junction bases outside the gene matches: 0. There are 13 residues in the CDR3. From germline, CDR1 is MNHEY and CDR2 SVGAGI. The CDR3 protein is CASSYGQGTEAFF. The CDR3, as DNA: TGTGCCAGCAGTTACGGACAGGGCACTGAAGCTTTCTTT.

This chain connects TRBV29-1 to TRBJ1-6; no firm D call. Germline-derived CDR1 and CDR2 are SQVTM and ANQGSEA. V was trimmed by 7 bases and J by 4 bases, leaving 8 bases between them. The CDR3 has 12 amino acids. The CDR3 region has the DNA TGCAGCGCCGGAGATTATAATTCACCCCTCCACTTT. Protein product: CSAGDYNSPLHF.

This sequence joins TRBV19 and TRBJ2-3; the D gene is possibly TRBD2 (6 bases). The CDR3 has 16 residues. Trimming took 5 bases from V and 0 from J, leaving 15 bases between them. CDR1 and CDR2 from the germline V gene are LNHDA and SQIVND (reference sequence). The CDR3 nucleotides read TGTGCCAGTAGTCCAATCGGGACTTATAGCACAGATACGCAGTATTTT. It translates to CASSPIGTYSTDTQYF.

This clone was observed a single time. The CDR3 DNA is TGTGCCAGCAGCCCCCCCCCGGGAGGCACTGAAGCTTTCTTT. Protein product: CASSPPPGGTEAFF. This rearrangement joins TRBV7-2 to TRBJ1-1; D is ambiguous. V lost 5 bases and J lost 4, with 14 bases in between. The CDR3 spans 14 residues. CDR1 and CDR2 (germline): SGHTA, FQGNSA.

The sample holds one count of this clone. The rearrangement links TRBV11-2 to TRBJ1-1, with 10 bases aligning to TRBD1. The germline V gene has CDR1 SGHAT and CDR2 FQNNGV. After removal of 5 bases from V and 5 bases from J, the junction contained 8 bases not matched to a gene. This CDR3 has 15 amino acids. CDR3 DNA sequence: TGTGCCAGCAGCACCCGACAGGGGGCGGTTACTGAAGCTTTCTTT. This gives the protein CASSTRQGAVTEAFF.

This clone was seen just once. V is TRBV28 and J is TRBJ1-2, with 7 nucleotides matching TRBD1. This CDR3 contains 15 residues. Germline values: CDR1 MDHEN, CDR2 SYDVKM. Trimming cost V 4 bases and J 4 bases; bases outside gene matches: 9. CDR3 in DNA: TGTGCCAGCAGTTCACCCGGGACAGCGACCTATGGCTACACCTTC. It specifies CASSSPGTATYGYTF.

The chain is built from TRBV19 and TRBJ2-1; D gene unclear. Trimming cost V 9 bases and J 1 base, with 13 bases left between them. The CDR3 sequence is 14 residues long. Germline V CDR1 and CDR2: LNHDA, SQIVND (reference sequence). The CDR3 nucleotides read TGTGCCAGACTCGGGTCGCCTTCCTACAATGAGCAGTTCTTC. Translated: CARLGSPSYNEQFF.

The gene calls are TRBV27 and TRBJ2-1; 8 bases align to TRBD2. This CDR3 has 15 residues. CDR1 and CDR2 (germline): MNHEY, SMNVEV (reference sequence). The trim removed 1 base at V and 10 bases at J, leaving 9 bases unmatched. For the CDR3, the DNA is TGTGCCAGCAGTTTATACGGGGGGGCGGAGGGGGAGCAGTTCTTC. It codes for CASSLYGGAEGEQFF.

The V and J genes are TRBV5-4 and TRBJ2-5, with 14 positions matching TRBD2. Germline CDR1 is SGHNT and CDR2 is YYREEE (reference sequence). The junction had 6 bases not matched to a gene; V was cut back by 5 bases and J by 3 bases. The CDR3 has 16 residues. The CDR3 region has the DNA TGTGCCAGCAGTCGAGGACTAGCGGGGGGAAAAGAGACCCAGTACTTC. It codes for CASSRGLAGGKETQYF.

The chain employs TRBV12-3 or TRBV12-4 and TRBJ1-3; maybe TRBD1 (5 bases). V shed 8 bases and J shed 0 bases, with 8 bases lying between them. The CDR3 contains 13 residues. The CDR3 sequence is CASDTGSGNTIYF. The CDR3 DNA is TGTGCCAGCGATACAGGCTCTGGAAACACCATATATTTT.

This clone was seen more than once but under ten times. This CDR3 is CSVEVSGAHTGYTF. The CDR3 DNA reads TGCAGCGTTGAAGTTTCAGGGGCCCATACCGGCTACACCTTC. The V gene is TRBV29-1, the J gene TRBJ1-2, with D maybe TRBD1 (6 bases). Germline V gene lookup returns CDR1 SQVTM and CDR2 ANQGSEA. This CDR3 has 14 residues. V lost 1 base to trimming and J lost 8 bases, with 17 bases between them.

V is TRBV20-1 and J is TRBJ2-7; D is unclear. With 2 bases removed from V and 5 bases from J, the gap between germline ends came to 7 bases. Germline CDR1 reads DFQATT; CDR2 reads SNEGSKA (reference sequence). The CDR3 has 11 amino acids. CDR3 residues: CSARLTDEQYF. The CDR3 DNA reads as TGCAGTGCTAGACTCACAGACGAGCAGTACTTC.

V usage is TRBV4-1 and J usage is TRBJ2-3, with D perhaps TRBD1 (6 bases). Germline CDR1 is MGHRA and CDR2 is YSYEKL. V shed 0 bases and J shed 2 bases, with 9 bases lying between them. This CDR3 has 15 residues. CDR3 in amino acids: CASSQEYRDTDTQYF. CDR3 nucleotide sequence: TGCGCCAGCAGCCAAGAGTACAGGGACACAGATACGCAGTATTTT.

The CDR3, as DNA: TGTGCCAGCAGCTTAGAGGTCTTTACGGGATCTGGAAACACCATATATTTT. Amino acids: CASSLEVFTGSGNTIYF. This rearrangement joins TRBV7-8 to TRBJ1-3, with D unresolved. The germline V gene has CDR1 SGHVS and CDR2 FQNEAQ. V lost 1 base and J 1 base, leaving 14 bases between the germline ends. The CDR3 spans 17 residues. Using reference TRBV7-8 and TRBJ1-3 for the parts outside the CDR3, the full variable domain is GAGVSQSPRYKVAKRGQDVALRCDPISGHVSLFWYQQALGQGPEFLTYFQNEAQLDKSGLPSDRFFAERPEGSVSTLKIQRTQQEDSAVYLCASSLEVFTGSGNTIYFGEGSWLTVV.

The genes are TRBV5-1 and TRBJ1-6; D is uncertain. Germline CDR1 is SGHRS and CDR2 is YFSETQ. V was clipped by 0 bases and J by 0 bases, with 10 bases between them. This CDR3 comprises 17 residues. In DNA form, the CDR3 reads TGCGCCAGCAGCTTGGAACAGACCAGCTCCTATAATTCACCCCTCCACTTT. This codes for CASSLEQTSSYNSPLHF.